This T cell receptor (beta chain) was found in a study of regulatory T cells in long-lasting Graves disease. The sample holds many counts of this clonotype. The antigen is undetermined. In building TCR beta libraries, iRepertoire HTBI primers were used together with Arm-PCR of CDR3 regions. One entry per CDR3 protein, called by TCRdb with MiXCR from the multiplex PCR reads. The sample includes a few hundred thousand distinct CDR3 sequences, approximately 18% of them seen just once. Study-level findings and limits: Because few samples were included, accuracy may have been lower. Persistent Graves' patients showed less TCR diversity than newly diagnosed ones.

V lost 3 bases to trimming and J lost 1 base; unmatched junction nucleotides: 9. The germline V gene has CDR1 WSHSY and CDR2 SAAADI. The CDR3 contains 17 residues. The time point denotes: newly diagnosed GD, antithyroid drugs for less than 3 months. With RNA extracted from PBMCs as input, the TCR library was made. Roughly 9 milliliters of peripheral blood were drawn into EDTA tubes. This same sample was also taken into another study, of T cells in Graves' hyperthyroidism and ophthalmopathy. From that report: Stable hyperthyroidism: no ophthalmopathy progression over 18 months of follow-up.

This TCR derives from a woman in her 30s with Graves disease. J is TRBJ1-1 and V is TRBV10-2; 9 nucleotides align to TRBD1. The source was peripheral blood mononuclear cells (PBMCs), collected at new diagnosis, from a patient treated with antithyroid drugs. CDR3 bases: TGCGCCAGCAGTGATAGGACAGGGGTAATAGGGAACACTGAAGCTTTCTTT. Its protein product is CASSDRTGVIGNTEAFF.